The 17 T cell receptor beta chains below all came from one sample that was sequenced in a study of beta chain features in type 1 diabetes. The entirety of the isolated RNA underwent reverse transcription, so expressed TCRB transcripts were sequenced. TCRdb's table, derived via immunoSEQ multiplex PCR, lists solely in-frame clones and lacks some. The sample lists 900,000 or so clones, around a sixth occurring once. Sequencing was done on a sample of naive CD4+ T cells from blood. The source of these receptors is a woman between 18 and 29 years old in good health.

This clone appeared a few times. The chain links TRBV2 to TRBJ1-1; D might be TRBD1 (5 bases). Germline V gene data show CDR1 as SNHLY and CDR2 as FYNNEI. Trimming removed 7 bases at V and 5 bases at J, with 8 bases between. The CDR3 is 11 amino acids. The CDR3 nucleotides read TGTGCCAGCACAGGGTTTACTGAAGCTTTCTTT. It translates to CASTGFTEAFF.

CDR3 coding DNA: TGCAGCGTTCTATCGGCGGGCGGTGCGCGGTACTTC. Protein sequence: CSVLSAGGARYF. The genes are TRBV29-1 and TRBJ2-5; a possible D gene is TRBD2 (5 bases). V shed 5 bases and J shed 13 bases, with 20 bases lying between them. CDR1 and CDR2 (germline): SQVTM, ANQGSEA. This CDR3 spans 12 amino acids.

V and J are TRBV19 and TRBJ2-3, with D possibly being TRBD1 or TRBD2 (7 bases each). The CDR3 runs 19 residues. Trimming cost V 5 bases and J 6 bases, with 30 bases left between them. Looked up from germline, CDR1 is LNHDA and CDR2 is SQIVND (reference sequence). The CDR3 DNA reads as TGTGCCAGTAGTCTTGGGAGGGGGCCCCTAGGCGGGGAGCCCGATACGCAGTATTTT. This codes for CASSLGRGPLGGEPDTQYF.

The gene calls are TRBV5-1 and TRBJ1-2; no clear D gene. Germline V gene sequence: CDR1 SGHRS, CDR2 YFSETQ. The ends were cut back, 3 bases at V and 2 bases at J, with 14 bases in the middle. This CDR3 region has 15 residues. CDR3 bases: TGCGCCAGCAGCTCATCGGACCGACCGAACTATGGCTACACCTTC. Residues: CASSSSDRPNYGYTF.

This clone was seen a handful of times. This rearrangement joins TRBV28 to TRBJ1-1; 8 nucleotides match TRBD1. Germline V gene data show CDR1 as MDHEN and CDR2 as SYDVKM. The CDR3 is 13 residues long. Trimming took 4 bases from V and 8 from J; bases not matched to a gene: 6. Here the CDR3 DNA reads TGTGCCAGCAGTTGGACAGGGATTATCGAAGCTTTCTTT. It translates to CASSWTGIIEAFF. The entire variable domain, with the rest obtained from reference TRBV28 and TRBJ1-1, is as follows: DVKVTQSSRYLVKRTGEKVFLECVQDMDHENMFWYRQDPGLGLRLIYFSYDVKMKEKGDIPEGYSVSREKKERFSLILESASTNQTSMYLCASSWTGIIEAFFGQGTRLTVV.

The rearrangement joins TRBV5-1 to TRBJ2-5; 12 bases are shared with TRBD2. The CDR3 sequence is 16 residues long. J lost 0 bases, V lost 2 bases, and 2 bases had no gene match. Looked up from germline, CDR1 is SGHRS and CDR2 is YFSETQ. This chain's CDR3 is CASSFGTSGYQETQYF. CDR3 DNA: TGCGCCAGCAGCTTCGGGACTAGCGGGTACCAAGAGACCCAGTACTTC. The full variable domain, with the rest looked up from reference TRBV5-1 and TRBJ2-5, is KAGVTQTPRYLIKTRGQQVTLSCSPISGHRSVSWYQQTPGQGLQFLFEYFSETQRNKGNFPGRFSGRQFSNSRSEMNVSTLELGDSALYLCASSFGTSGYQETQYFGPGTRLLVL.

This clone was seen a few times. The chain is built from TRBV5-5 and TRBJ2-2; D is ambiguous. CDR1 SGHKS and CDR2 YYEKEE come from the germline V gene (reference sequence). This CDR3 comprises 12 residues. V was pared by 4 bases and J by 6 bases, with 7 bases between. The chain's CDR3 is CASSRASGELFF. CDR3 DNA: TGTGCCAGCAGCCGTGCGTCCGGGGAGCTGTTTTTT.

V usage is TRBV21-1 and J usage is TRBJ1-1. TRBV21-1 is classified as a pseudogene. There are 16 residues in the CDR3. The CDR3 protein is CASSKEEDLPNTEAFF. Here the CDR3 DNA reads TGTGCCAGCAGCAAAGAAGAAGATCTCCCGAACACTGAAGCTTTCTTT.

The table lists this clone with a few counts. V and J are TRBV19 and TRBJ2-3; TRBD1 matches 9 bases. From germline, CDR1 is LNHDA and CDR2 SQIVND (reference sequence). The CDR3 runs to 14 residues. Trimming removed 5 bases from V and 5 bases from J; junction bases left unmatched: 5. For the CDR3, the DNA is TGTGCCAGTAGTCCCACAGGGGGCCGAGATACGCAGTATTTT. This encodes CASSPTGGRDTQYF.

This clone was observed a handful of times. The J gene is TRBJ2-3, the V gene TRBV29-1, with 11 nucleotides matching TRBD2. The CDR3 totals 15 residues. The V gene's germline CDR1 is SQVTM and CDR2 ANQGSEA. Trimming removed 6 bases from V and 2 bases from J; junction bases left unmatched: 7. Here the CDR3 reads CSVRGLAEYTDTQYF. The CDR3 nucleotides read TGCAGCGTCCGGGGACTAGCGGAATACACAGATACGCAGTATTTT.

This clone showed up just a few times. CDR3 residues: CATLPGGGPDTQYF. CDR3 sequence (DNA): TGTGCCACCCTCCCCGGGGGGGGCCCAGATACGCAGTATTTT. The V and J genes are TRBV10-3 and TRBJ2-3, with TRBD2 matching 8 bases. Germline V gene lookup returns CDR1 ENHRY and CDR2 SYGVKD. The CDR3 is made up of 14 amino acids. The trim removed 10 bases at V and 4 bases at J, leaving 10 bases unmatched.

This chain links TRBV29-1 with TRBJ2-3; 10 nucleotides agree with TRBD2. The ends lost 6 bases at V and 2 bases at J; junction bases unmatched: 8. The CDR3 sequence is 15 residues long. The germline CDR1 and CDR2 sequences are SQVTM and ANQGSEA. CDR3 sequence reads: CSVVGAGGPTDTQYF. CDR3 bases: TGCAGCGTCGTCGGAGCGGGAGGGCCCACAGATACGCAGTATTTT.

The rearrangement uses TRBV11-1 and TRBJ2-1, with D perhaps TRBD1 (6 bases). This CDR3 comprises 16 residues. With 2 bases removed from V and 7 bases from J, the gap between germline ends came to 18 bases. The germline V gene encodes CDR1 SGHAT and CDR2 FQDESV (reference sequence). The CDR3: CASSLRWAQGKNEQFF. The CDR3 DNA sequence: TGTGCCAGCAGCTTAAGATGGGCGCAGGGGAAGAATGAGCAGTTCTTC. The whole variable domain, filled in from reference TRBV11-1 and TRBJ2-1, reads EAEVAQSPRYKITEKSQAVAFWCDPISGHATLYWYRQILGQGPELLVQFQDESVVDDSQLPKDRFSAERLKGVDSTLKIQPAELGDSAMYLCASSLRWAQGKNEQFFGPGTRLTVL.

The chain joins TRBV5-1 to TRBJ2-5; D unclear. Trimming removed 0 bases at V and 1 base at J, with 10 bases between. This CDR3 is built from 15 residues. Germline V gene sequence: CDR1 SGHRS, CDR2 YFSETQ. The CDR3: CASSLAGRGQETQYF. The CDR3 coding sequence is TGCGCCAGCAGCTTGGCCGGGCGTGGCCAAGAGACCCAGTACTTC.

This clone has a handful of counts. This chain links TRBV18 with TRBJ1-5; TRBD1 aligns across 8 bases. Germline assignment: CDR1 KGHSH and CDR2 LQKENI. V was clipped by 6 bases and J by 12 bases; unmatched bases: 10. CDR3 size: 13 residues. The CDR3 DNA sequence: TGTGCCAGCTCCCCAATATCAGGGGGCCTCCAGCATTTT. This gives the protein CASSPISGGLQHF.

The chain recombines TRBV2 with TRBJ2-5; 8 nucleotides align to TRBD2. V gave up 6 bases and J gave up 7 bases; unmatched junction bases: 10. The V gene's germline CDR1 is SNHLY and CDR2 FYNNEI. This CDR3 comprises 14 residues. The CDR3 region is CASRWGAGETTQYF. CDR3 DNA sequence: TGTGCCAGCAGATGGGGAGCGGGAGAAACGACCCAGTACTTC. The full variable domain, rest sourced from reference TRBV2 and TRBJ2-5, is EPEVTQTPSHQVTQMGQEVILRCVPISNHLYFYWYRQILGQKVEFLVSFYNNEISEKSEIFDDQFSVERPDGSNFTLKIRSTKLEDSAMYFCASRWGAGETTQYFGPGTRLLVL.

This clone was seen more than once but under ten times. The chain recombines TRBV20-1 with TRBJ2-1; D unresolved. The V end lost 3 bases, the J end lost 5 bases, and 5 bases lay between the germline ends. The germline V gene encodes CDR1 DFQATT and CDR2 SNEGSKA (reference sequence). This CDR3 has 11 residues. This CDR3 reads CSASQNNEQFF. The CDR3 bases are TGCAGTGCTAGCCAAAACAATGAGCAGTTCTTC.